This T cell receptor beta chain was captured in a study of blood T cell repertoires in COVID-19. Across the study: Italy, Spain and the United States were the sources of the convalescent and acute COVID-19 samples. Sources were T cells, B-cell-depleted T cells, or PBMCs; the material itself was cDNA or gDNA.

Germline V gene sequence: CDR1 SNHLY, CDR2 FYNNEI. Trimming pared 7 bases from V and 10 bases from J, leaving 10 bases between. The CDR3 runs 10 residues. Source study methods: For nucleated cells, counts were estimated from reference gene primer amplification. Profiled with immunoSEQ multiplex PCR; TCRdb holds only in-frame clones, not every one. That table gives V, J and clone size, and the DNA gave D and trimming. The sample has around 260,000 clones, 86% seen once. The clonotype comes from a woman aged 25 to 39 with active or convalescent COVID-19. V gene TRBV2 combines with J gene TRBJ1-1; no definite D call. The sequencing sample was made of peripheral blood. CDR3 loop: CASNVRAAFF. The DNA of the CDR3 is TGTGCCAGCAACGTGAGAGCAGCTTTCTTT.